This is a list of T cell receptor beta chains from one sample in a study of blood T cell repertoires in COVID-19. Method: immunoSEQ multiplex PCR; TCRdb's copy keeps in-frame clones and lacks some. The sample carries tens of thousands of clones, approximately 90% recorded once. Sequenced input: peripheral blood. The receptors were sampled from a man aged 55-75 years with acute or convalescent COVID-19. Both conserved end residues are part of each CDR3. The order of the fields is clone size, D gene, V gene, CDR3 length, J gene, CDR3 DNA, CDR3 protein. A D gene is named only where the DNA matches it firmly. The listing skips clone size in some rows; elsewhere it reads once, few, many or a size class.

abundance: -
d_gene: -
v_gene: TRBV19
len: 14
j_gene: TRBJ1-5
CDR3nt: TGTGCCAGTAGTATGAGGGACACCAATCAGCCCCAGCATTTT
CDR3aa: CASSMRDTNQPQHF

abundance: -
d_gene: -
v_gene: TRBV7-2
len: 15
j_gene: TRBJ1-3
CDR3nt: TGTGCCAGCAGCTCTCCAGTGATTTCGGGAAACACCATATATTTT
CDR3aa: CASSSPVISGNTIYF

abundance: once
d_gene: -
v_gene: TRBV6-1
len: 13
j_gene: TRBJ1-1
CDR3nt: TGTGCCAGCAGTTATGAGGAGAACACTGAAGCTTTCTTT
CDR3aa: CASSYEENTEAFF

abundance: -
d_gene: -
v_gene: TRBV11-2
len: 15
j_gene: TRBJ2-1
CDR3nt: TGTGCCAGCAGCTTAGCCAGGGGCCTAGTAAGTGAGCAGTTCTTC
CDR3aa: CASSLARGLVSEQFF

abundance: -
d_gene: -
v_gene: TRBV27
len: 14
j_gene: TRBJ1-5
CDR3nt: TGTGCCAGCAGTTTCGCAGGTCTCAATCAGCCCCAGCATTTT
CDR3aa: CASSFAGLNQPQHF

abundance: -
d_gene: -
v_gene: TRBV30
len: 11
j_gene: TRBJ2-1
CDR3nt: TGTGCCTCCTCGACTGACAATGAGCAGTTCTTC
CDR3aa: CASSTDNEQFF

abundance: -
d_gene: TRBD2
v_gene: TRBV3-1/TRBV3-2
len: 14
j_gene: TRBJ2-1
CDR3nt: TGTGCCAGCAGGCGGGAGGGGGAAGGCAATGAGCAGTTCTTC
CDR3aa: CASRREGEGNEQFF

abundance: -
d_gene: -
v_gene: TRBV5-4
len: 13
j_gene: TRBJ1-1
CDR3nt: TGTGCCAGCAGCTTGCAGGGTACCACTGAAGCTTTCTTT
CDR3aa: CASSLQGTTEAFF

abundance: once
d_gene: -
v_gene: TRBV2
len: 14
j_gene: TRBJ1-5
CDR3nt: TGTGCCAGCAGTGGGGCTAATGGCAATCAGCCCCAGCATTTT
CDR3aa: CASSGANGNQPQHF

abundance: -
d_gene: -
v_gene: TRBV18
len: 15
j_gene: TRBJ1-4
CDR3nt: TGTGCCAGCTCACCACCGGGGAGGGGTAATGAAAAACTGTTTTTT
CDR3aa: CASSPPGRGNEKLFF

abundance: once
d_gene: TRBD1
v_gene: TRBV6-5
len: 15
j_gene: TRBJ1-6
CDR3nt: TGTGCCAGCAGCCTGGGGGGACAGGGGACTTCACCCCTCCACTTT
CDR3aa: CASSLGGQGTSPLHF

abundance: -
d_gene: -
v_gene: TRBV5-1
len: 13
j_gene: TRBJ2-1
CDR3nt: TGCGCCAGCAGCTCTAGACCCGACAATGAGCAGTTCTTC
CDR3aa: CASSSRPDNEQFF

abundance: -
d_gene: -
v_gene: TRBV10-1
len: 16
j_gene: TRBJ2-7
CDR3nt: TGCGCCAGCAGTGAAGAGATTACCGGGACTCCCGCGAGACAGTACTTC
CDR3aa: CASSEEITGTPARQYF

abundance: -
d_gene: -
v_gene: TRBV13
len: 14
j_gene: TRBJ1-5
CDR3nt: TGTGCCAGCAGCTTAGGAGCAGGGGTATGGCCCCAGCATTTT
CDR3aa: CASSLGAGVWPQHF

abundance: -
d_gene: TRBD1
v_gene: TRBV19
len: 13
j_gene: TRBJ1-1
CDR3nt: TGTGCCAGCGGGGGACAGTTGAACACTGAAGCTTTCTTT
CDR3aa: CASGGQLNTEAFF

abundance: -
d_gene: TRBD1
v_gene: TRBV24-1
len: 18
j_gene: TRBJ1-4
CDR3nt: TGTGCCACCAGTGATTGGGACAGAAAAAACCCAACTAATGAAAAACTGTTTTTT
CDR3aa: CATSDWDRKNPTNEKLFF

abundance: -
d_gene: TRBD1
v_gene: TRBV13
len: 14
j_gene: TRBJ2-5
CDR3nt: TGTGCCAGCAGCTCGGGACAGGGGCAAGAGACCCAGTACTTC
CDR3aa: CASSSGQGQETQYF

abundance: -
d_gene: -
v_gene: TRBV30
len: 14
j_gene: TRBJ1-4
CDR3nt: TGTGCCTGGGGGCCGACAGCAACTAATGAAAAACTGTTTTTT
CDR3aa: CAWGPTATNEKLFF

abundance: -
d_gene: TRBD2
v_gene: TRBV20-1
len: 11
j_gene: TRBJ2-5
CDR3nt: TGCAGTGCTACGACTAGCCGTACCCAGTACTTC
CDR3aa: CSATTSRTQYF

abundance: once
d_gene: -
v_gene: TRBV4-3
len: 16
j_gene: TRBJ1-4
CDR3nt: TGCGCCAGCAGCCAAGATTTCACAGGGTCAAATGAAAAACTGTTTTTT
CDR3aa: CASSQDFTGSNEKLFF

abundance: -
d_gene: -
v_gene: TRBV28
len: 13
j_gene: TRBJ2-1
CDR3nt: TGTGCCAGCAGGGAGAACCCTGGCAATGAGCAGTTCTTC
CDR3aa: CASRENPGNEQFF

abundance: -
d_gene: TRBD2
v_gene: TRBV7-2
len: 15
j_gene: TRBJ2-1
CDR3nt: TGTGCCAGCATCCGTGGGGCAGCGGGGGGAGGTGAGCAGTTCTTC
CDR3aa: CASIRGAAGGGEQFF

abundance: -
d_gene: -
v_gene: TRBV19
len: 14
j_gene: TRBJ1-2
CDR3nt: TGTGCCAGTAGTATAGGACTGAAACTCTATGGCTACACCTTC
CDR3aa: CASSIGLKLYGYTF

abundance: -
d_gene: TRBD1
v_gene: TRBV20-1
len: 11
j_gene: TRBJ2-5
CDR3nt: TGCAGCGGGACAGGACAAGAGACCCAGTACTTC
CDR3aa: CSGTGQETQYF

abundance: -
d_gene: TRBD1
v_gene: TRBV6-5
len: 14
j_gene: TRBJ2-5
CDR3nt: TGTGCCAGCAGTTACCTGACAGGGGAAGAGACCCAGTACTTC
CDR3aa: CASSYLTGEETQYF